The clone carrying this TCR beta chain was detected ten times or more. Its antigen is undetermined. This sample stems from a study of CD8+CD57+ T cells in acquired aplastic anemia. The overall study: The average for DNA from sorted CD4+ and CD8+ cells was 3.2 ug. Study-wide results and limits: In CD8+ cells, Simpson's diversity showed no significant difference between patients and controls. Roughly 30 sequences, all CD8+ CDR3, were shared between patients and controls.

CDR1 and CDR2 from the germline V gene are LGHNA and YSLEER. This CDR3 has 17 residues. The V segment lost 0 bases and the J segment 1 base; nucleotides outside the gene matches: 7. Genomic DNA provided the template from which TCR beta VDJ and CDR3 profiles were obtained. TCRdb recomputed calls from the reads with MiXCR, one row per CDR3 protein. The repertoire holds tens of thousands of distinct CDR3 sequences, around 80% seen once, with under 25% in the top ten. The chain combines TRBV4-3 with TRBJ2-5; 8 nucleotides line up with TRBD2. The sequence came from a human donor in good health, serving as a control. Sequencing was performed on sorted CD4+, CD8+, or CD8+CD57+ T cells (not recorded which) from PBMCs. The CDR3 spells CASSQEGSGGFQETQYF. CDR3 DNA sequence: TGCGCCAGCAGCCAAGAAGGAAGCGGGGGCTTCCAAGAGACCCAGTACTTC.